The 22 T cell receptor beta chains below were found in one sample sequenced in a study of identical twins. Via MiXCR, TCRdb re-called the 5' RACE reads, giving one row per CDR3 protein. The sample contains around 510,000 distinct CDR3 sequences, roughly an eighth of which appear only once. The same data also went into a second study, on yellow fever vaccine responses in identical twins.

The sample comprised CD4+ T cells sorted from blood. Receptors were obtained from a woman under 30 in good health.

This clonotype was recorded at least ten times. V gene TRBV6-1 combines with J gene TRBJ2-3, with D hard to call. CDR3 size: 12 residues. Germline CDR1 is MNHNS and CDR2 is SASEGT. With 1 base removed from V and 2 bases from J, the gap between germline ends came to 1 base. CDR3 coding DNA: TGTGCCAGCAGTGAAGTCACAGATACGCAGTATTTT. It specifies CASSEVTDTQYF.

The chain couples TRBV7-8 to TRBJ2-5; TRBD2 matches 13 bases. Losses at the gene ends were 5 bases for V and 9 bases for J; bases not matched to a gene: 12. CDR3 length equals 16 residues. CDR1 and CDR2 from the germline V gene are SGHVS and FQNEAQ. DNA of the CDR3: TGTGCCAGCAGCCCCCGGGGACTAGCGGGGTCGGTGGCCCAGTACTTC. It is translated as CASSPRGLAGSVAQYF.

V and J are TRBV23-1 and TRBJ1-4, with D unclear. TRBV23-1 belongs to the ORF category, with a function that is uncertain. The CDR3 totals 15 residues. With 4 bases removed from V and 0 bases from J, the gap between germline ends came to 9 bases. For the CDR3, the DNA is TGCGCCAGCAGTCGATCAGCCGCAACTAATGAAAAACTGTTTTTT. Translating gives CASSRSAATNEKLFF.

This chain connects TRBV28 to TRBJ2-5; 7 positions match TRBD1. The CDR3 is made up of 12 amino acids. After removal of 10 bases from V and 2 bases from J, the junction contained 4 bases not matched to a gene. The germline V gene encodes CDR1 MDHEN and CDR2 SYDVKM. The DNA of the CDR3 is TGTGCCACCGAGGACAGGCAAGAGACCCAGTACTTC. Its protein is CATEDRQETQYF.

CDR3: CASVLTGTGNTIYF. The CDR3 DNA is TGTGCCAGCGTGTTGACAGGGACTGGAAACACCATATATTTT. The chain combines TRBV6-1 with TRBJ1-3; 7 positions agree with TRBD1. Germline CDR1 is MNHNS and CDR2 is SASEGT. Trimming at V came to 8 bases and at J to 2 bases, leaving 6 bases not matched to a gene. The CDR3 is made up of 14 amino acids.

This clonotype occurred a few times. This chain links TRBV3-1 with TRBJ2-1; possible D gene TRBD1, 5 bases. Germline V lookup: CDR1 LGHDT, CDR2 YNNKEL (reference sequence). V shed 0 bases and J shed 7 bases, with 13 bases lying between them. The CDR3 length is 15 residues. CDR3 DNA sequence: TGTGCCAGCAGCCAAGATCAGGGATTAGTTAATGAGCAGTTCTTC. The encoded protein is CASSQDQGLVNEQFF.

The chain has TRBV27 and TRBJ2-5; D possibly matches TRBD1 or TRBD2 (6 bases each). CDR1 is MNHEY and CDR2 is SMNVEV in the germline V gene (reference sequence). The CDR3 extends over 14 amino acids. V was shortened by 1 base and J by 5 bases, with 11 bases between the two germline ends. CDR3 amino acids: CASSLLGGGETQYF. In DNA, the CDR3 is TGTGCCAGCAGTTTATTGGGGGGCGGGGAGACCCAGTACTTC.

The CDR3 region has the DNA TGTGCCAGCAGCTTTGGTGGGAGGCTGAACAATGAGCAGTTCTTC. The encoded protein is CASSFGGRLNNEQFF. V is TRBV7-8 and J is TRBJ2-1; weak D call: TRBD2 (6 bases). There are 15 residues in the CDR3. CDR1 and CDR2 (germline): SGHVS, FQNEAQ. Trimming stripped 3 bases from V and 5 bases from J, with 14 bases between.

The chain links TRBV7-9 to TRBJ2-3; 10 nucleotides align to TRBD2. CDR3 length equals 14 residues. Losses at the gene ends were 8 bases for V and 7 bases for J; bases not matched to a gene: 9. The germline CDR1 and CDR2 sequences are SEHNR and FQNEAQ (reference sequence). The CDR3 region is CASGGSGGANTQYF. The CDR3 bases are TGTGCCAGCGGGGGCAGCGGGGGGGCGAATACGCAGTATTTT.

This clonotype turned up a few times. This rearrangement joins TRBV30 to TRBJ2-1; possibly TRBD2 for D (6 bases). The CDR3 consists of 12 residues. CDR1 and CDR2 from the germline V gene are GTSNPN and SVGIG (reference sequence). Trimming removed 1 base at V and 9 bases at J, with 10 bases between. This chain's CDR3 is CAWSGAGVEQFF. The DNA of the CDR3 is TGTGCCTGGAGTGGAGCGGGTGTTGAGCAGTTCTTC.

This chain links TRBV5-6 with TRBJ1-6; D unresolved. CDR3 length: 14 residues. V shed 1 base and J shed 5 bases, with 7 bases lying between them. Germline CDR1 and CDR2: SGHDT and YYEEEE. The CDR3 here is CASSLMENNSPLHF. CDR3 DNA: TGTGCCAGCAGCTTGATGGAAAATAATTCACCCCTCCACTTT.

This clonotype has just a few counts. CDR3 sequence reads: CAVRVYGYTF. The CDR3 nucleotides read TGTGCCGTCAGGGTATATGGCTACACCTTC. The J gene is TRBJ1-2, the V gene TRBV7-2; a possible D gene is TRBD1 (5 bases). Germline CDR1 is SGHTA and CDR2 is FQGNSA. Trimming took off 11 bases at V and 5 bases at J, with 9 bases between the two ends. The CDR3 runs 10 residues. The full variable domain, in which reference TRBV7-2 and TRBJ1-2 provide the parts outside the CDR3, is GAGVSQSPSNKVTEKGKDVELRCDPISGHTALYWYRQSLGQGLEFLIYFQGNSAPDKSGLPSDRFSAERTGGSVSTLTIQRTQQEDSAVYLCAVRVYGYTFGSGTRLTVV.

J is TRBJ2-3 and V is TRBV11-2; 11 positions match TRBD2. Germline V gives CDR1 SGHAT, CDR2 FQNNGV. CDR3 length: 19 amino acids. Trimming cost V 5 bases and J 0 bases; bases outside gene matches: 13. CDR3 sequence reads: CASSTSLAGGPRSTDTQYF. The CDR3 DNA is TGTGCCAGCAGCACATCCCTAGCGGGGGGACCCCGTAGCACAGATACGCAGTATTTT.

This clonotype was observed a few times. V usage is TRBV5-1 and J usage is TRBJ2-7; 9 bases agree with TRBD1. The germline gives CDR1 SGHRS, CDR2 YFSETQ. V shed 4 bases and J 4 bases; nucleotides not matched to a gene: 6. The CDR3 loop spans 14 amino acids. For the CDR3, the DNA is TGCGCCAGCAGCGAGACCGGGACAGGGTACGAGCAGTACTTC. Translated, it gives CASSETGTGYEQYF.

V gene TRBV27 combines with J gene TRBJ2-7; D gene unclear. Germline-derived CDR1 and CDR2 are MNHEY and SMNVEV (reference sequence). This CDR3 spans 13 amino acids. The germline V and J ends were trimmed by 6 bases and 9 bases, with 18 bases remaining between them. Written as DNA, the CDR3 is TGTGCCAGCAGCCGTTTGGCCCTGCTAGGGCAGTACTTC. It is translated as CASSRLALLGQYF.

This chain uses TRBV7-9 with TRBJ2-7, with 13 bases aligning to TRBD2. Germline CDR1 SEHNR, CDR2 FQNEAQ (reference sequence). The CDR3 spans 15 residues. The V segment lost 1 base and the J segment 9 bases; nucleotides outside the gene matches: 6. The CDR3, as DNA: TGTGCCAGCAGCTTAGAGGGACTAGCGGGGATGTGGCAGTACTTC. Its translation: CASSLEGLAGMWQYF.

The CDR3 sequence is CASSLVSGNEQYF. Written as DNA, the CDR3 is TGTGCCAGCAGCTTAGTTTCGGGGAACGAGCAGTACTTC. V and J are TRBV7-9 and TRBJ2-7, with TRBD2 as a possible D gene (5 bases). There are 13 residues in the CDR3. Trimming cost V 1 base and J 5 bases, with 9 bases left between them. Germline CDR1 SEHNR, CDR2 FQNEAQ (reference sequence).

This clonotype was seen many times. The gene calls are TRBV7-9 and TRBJ1-6, with D perhaps matching TRBD1 (6 bases). V lost 3 bases and J 7 bases, leaving 10 bases between the germline ends. The germline gives CDR1 SEHNR, CDR2 FQNEAQ (reference sequence). The CDR3 is made up of 14 amino acids. For the CDR3, the DNA is TGTGCCAGCAGCTTTGGGGGCTTAAATTCACCCCTCCACTTT. Translated: CASSFGGLNSPLHF. Drawing the rest from reference TRBV7-9 and TRBJ1-6, the complete variable domain is DTGVSQNPRHKITKRGQNVTFRCDPISEHNRLYWYRQTLGQGPEFLTYFQNEAQLEKSRLLSDRFSAERPKGSFSTLEIQRTEQGDSAMYLCASSFGGLNSPLHFGNGTRLTVT.

V usage is TRBV9 and J usage is TRBJ2-4; D gene ambiguous. Germline V gene data show CDR1 as SGDLS and CDR2 as YYNGEE. The V end was cut by 0 bases, the J end by 1 base, with 8 bases between. The length of the CDR3 is 15 residues. The CDR3 here is CASSVEQTAKNIQYF. The CDR3 DNA is TGTGCCAGCAGCGTAGAACAGACGGCCAAAAACATTCAGTACTTC.

In its sample, this clonotype was seen a few times. This chain links TRBV20-1 with TRBJ2-1, with 9 nucleotides matching TRBD2. CDR3 length: 18 residues. Per the germline V gene, CDR1 is DFQATT and CDR2 is SNEGSKA (reference sequence). Trimming removed 2 bases from V and 0 bases from J; junction bases left unmatched: 11. The CDR3 coding sequence is TGCAGTGCTAGAAGAGCGGGAGGTGGTACGCGCTCCTACAATGAGCAGTTCTTC. This sequence encodes CSARRAGGGTRSYNEQFF.

The chain combines TRBV5-6 with TRBJ2-5; 7 bases map to TRBD1. CDR1 and CDR2 (germline): SGHDT, YYEEEE. V dropped 4 bases and J dropped 3; count of bases not matched to a gene: 6. This CDR3 has 14 residues. DNA for the CDR3: TGTGCCAGCAGCGGATCCGGGACAGAAGAGACCCAGTACTTC. Translated, it gives CASSGSGTEETQYF.

The rearrangement joins TRBV5-1 to TRBJ2-5; 8 nucleotides match TRBD2. After removal of 3 bases from V and 2 bases from J, the junction contained 6 bases not matched to a gene. In germline, CDR1 is SGHRS, CDR2 YFSETQ. The CDR3 is 15 residues long. This CDR3 is CASSSTLAGQETQYF. In DNA form, the CDR3 reads TGCGCCAGCAGCTCTACCTTAGCGGGACAAGAGACCCAGTACTTC.